The 27 T cell receptor beta chains presented below share a single source sample, sequenced in a study of early T cells in non-severe SARS-CoV-2 infection. TCRdb processed the 5' RACE reads anew with MiXCR; each CDR3 protein has one entry. Of 15,000 to 25,000 distinct CDR3 sequences listed, over 4% were seen once; the top ten hold 7.2%. Sequenced input: whole blood. The receptors here all came from an adult who was a healthcare worker with PCR-confirmed SARS-CoV-2 infection or an uninfected control (not recorded which).

By share of the sample, this clonotype is medium-sized (0.01 to 0.1%). The chain joins TRBV2 to TRBJ1-2; D is uncertain. The CDR3 covers 16 residues. Trimming pared 1 base from V and 1 base from J, leaving 13 bases between. CDR1 and CDR2 (germline): SNHLY, FYNNEI. CDR3 region: CASSEDDGPHNYGYTF. The CDR3 DNA follows: TGTGCCAGCAGTGAAGATGACGGGCCCCATAACTATGGCTACACCTTC.

This clonotype has a handful of counts. The chain's CDR3 is CASSLSTGGTEAFF. CDR3 in DNA: TGTGCCAGCAGCTTAAGCACAGGGGGCACTGAAGCTTTCTTT. The chain links TRBV7-6 to TRBJ1-1, with 8 bases aligning to TRBD1. From germline, CDR1 is SGHVS and CDR2 FNYEAQ. V gave up 2 bases and J gave up 4 bases; unmatched junction bases: 3. This CDR3 has 14 amino acids.

A remark on this clonotype: A much larger clonotype is one base distant, so this may be a read error. CDR3 nucleotides: TGTGCCAGCAGTGACTCCCCCCCGGACGAGCAGTACTTC. Its translation is CASSDSPPDEQYF. This chain uses TRBV6-4 with TRBJ2-7; no clear D. The CDR3 contains 13 residues. CDR1 and CDR2 from the germline V gene are MRHNA and SNTAGT. Trimming left V 0 bases short and J 5 bases short, with 8 bases between.

There are many counts of this clonotype. The chain joins TRBV29-1 to TRBJ2-3, with unresolved D. CDR1 is SQVTM and CDR2 is ANQGSEA in the germline V gene. The CDR3 spans 12 residues. Deletions cut 4 bases from V and 0 bases from J, with 5 bases between. The CDR3, as DNA: TGCAGCGTTGCACCTAGCACAGATACGCAGTATTTT. Its translation is CSVAPSTDTQYF.

The chain recombines TRBV4-1 with TRBJ1-2; D might be TRBD1 (5 bases). The germline V and J ends were trimmed by 1 base and 7 bases, with 19 bases remaining between them. This CDR3 has 16 residues. Germline V gene data show CDR1 as MGHRA and CDR2 as YSYEKL. Written as DNA, the CDR3 is TGCGCCAGCAGCCAAGTCCTCCGGGGCCAGCTGCGTGGCTACACCTTC. It specifies CASSQVLRGQLRGYTF.

This clonotype was picked up a small number of times. The rearrangement uses TRBV19 and TRBJ2-7; D remains unclear. V was shortened by 3 bases and J by 0 bases, with 6 bases between the two germline ends. Looked up from germline, CDR1 is LNHDA and CDR2 is SQIVND (reference sequence). The CDR3 covers 13 residues. The CDR3 region is CASSIPGSYEQYF. CDR3 sequence (DNA): TGTGCCAGTAGTATTCCGGGCTCCTACGAGCAGTACTTC.

The sample holds many counts of this clonotype. The chain is built from TRBV7-7 and TRBJ2-5, with 8 bases identical to TRBD2. Germline trimming cut 6 bases from V and 3 bases from J; bases unmatched to any gene: 3. The CDR3 loop spans 13 amino acids. Germline V gene data show CDR1 as SSHAT and CDR2 as FNYEAQ (reference sequence). In DNA, the CDR3 is TGTGCCAGCAGAGAAGCGGGGGAAGAGACCCAGTACTTC. Protein: CASREAGEETQYF.

This clonotype was seen repeatedly, ten times or more. The chain carries TRBV7-9 and TRBJ1-2; D unclear. The V end was cut by 1 base, the J end by 8 bases, with 11 bases between. The length of the CDR3 is 13 residues. The germline V gene encodes CDR1 SEHNR and CDR2 FQNEAQ (reference sequence). CDR3 bases: TGTGCCAGCAGCTTAGAGGAAGGGATCGGCTACACCTTC. It translates to CASSLEEGIGYTF. Looking up the rest from reference TRBV7-9 and TRBJ1-2 gives the full variable domain: DTGVSQNPRHKITKRGQNVTFRCDPISEHNRLYWYRQTLGQGPEFLTYFQNEAQLEKSRLLSDRFSAERPKGSFSTLEIQRTEQGDSAMYLCASSLEEGIGYTFGSGTRLTVV.

This clonotype was recorded many times. The V call is TRBV5-6, the J call TRBJ2-3; D not resolved. From germline, CDR1 is SGHDT and CDR2 YYEEEE. There are 14 residues in the CDR3. The ends were cut back, 1 base at V and 1 base at J, with 7 bases in the middle. In DNA form, the CDR3 reads TGTGCCAGCAGCTTGATACAGCGCACAGATACGCAGTATTTT. It specifies CASSLIQRTDTQYF.

This clonotype is classed as medium-sized. This chain joins TRBV10-3 and TRBJ1-2; D may be TRBD1 (6 bases). From germline, CDR1 is ENHRY and CDR2 SYGVKD. The CDR3 consists of 12 residues. The germline V and J ends were trimmed by 4 bases and 8 bases, with 11 bases remaining between them. CDR3 protein: CAISAGGVGYTF. CDR3 DNA: TGTGCCATCAGTGCCGGGGGCGTAGGCTACACCTTC.

The sample holds many counts of this clonotype. The chain couples TRBV5-4 to TRBJ2-3; no firm D call. Germline values: CDR1 SGHNT, CDR2 YYREEE (reference sequence). The length of the CDR3 is 14 residues. The V end was cut by 4 bases, the J end by 2 bases, with 11 bases between. CDR3 amino acids: CASSRWGLTDTQYF. CDR3 in DNA: TGTGCCAGCAGCCGGTGGGGTCTCACAGATACGCAGTATTTT.

This clonotype was seen at least ten times. This sequence joins TRBV10-3 and TRBJ2-7; D is possibly TRBD1 (5 bases). The germline gives CDR1 ENHRY, CDR2 SYGVKD. V was shortened by 2 bases and J by 5 bases, with 7 bases between the two germline ends. This CDR3 spans 12 amino acids. The CDR3 bases are TGTGCCATCAGTGAGGGGGCACACGAGCAGTACTTC. It translates to CAISEGAHEQYF.

Details on this clonotype: This may stem from a read error, because a much larger clone lies one nucleotide away. The CDR3 ends on some other residue instead of the conserved phenylalanine or tryptophan, so this is likely a read error. The chain has TRBV28 and TRBJ2-3; D is unresolved. The CDR3 runs 13 residues. CDR1 is MDHEN and CDR2 is SYDVKM in the germline V gene. CDR3 nucleotides: TGTGCCAGCAGTTTAGGCGGACCAGACACGCAGTATTAT. The encoded protein is CASSLGGPDTQYY.

This clonotype occurred many times. The chain links TRBV7-3 to TRBJ2-1; TRBD1 or TRBD2 may be the D gene (5 bases each). V lost 5 bases and J lost 5, with 16 bases in between. This CDR3 is 15 amino acids long. Per the germline V gene, CDR1 is SGHTA and CDR2 is FQGTGA. The CDR3 is CASSDRGRDDNEQFF. The CDR3 DNA follows: TGTGCCAGCAGCGATAGGGGTCGGGACGACAATGAGCAGTTCTTC.

This clonotype occurred many times. The chain is built from TRBV10-3 and TRBJ1-2; 7 bases match TRBD1. With V trimmed by 10 bases and J by 6 bases, 11 bases remained unmatched. Germline V gene data show CDR1 as ENHRY and CDR2 as SYGVKD. CDR3 length: 13 amino acids. The DNA of the CDR3 is TGTGCCACCAGGGGGGCCGGGAGCGATGGCTACACCTTC. This sequence encodes CATRGAGSDGYTF.

The V gene is TRBV7-9, the J gene TRBJ2-1; D possibly corresponds to TRBD1 (5 bases). This CDR3 region has 14 residues. CDR1 and CDR2 (germline): SEHNR, FQNEAQ (reference sequence). V was shortened by 1 base and J by 8 bases, with 12 bases between the two germline ends. CDR3 DNA: TGTGCCAGCAGCTTAGGTTCAGGGTTTGATGAGCAGTTCTTC. Translation: CASSLGSGFDEQFF.

This clonotype was counted many times. The rearrangement uses TRBV9 and TRBJ2-7; 7 nucleotides align to TRBD1. Germline trimming cut 3 bases from V and 4 bases from J; bases unmatched to any gene: 7. Germline lookup yields CDR1 SGDLS and CDR2 YYNGEE. The CDR3 consists of 14 residues. In DNA, the CDR3 is TGTGCCAGCAGCGGGACAGGAACCGGGTACGAGCAGTACTTC. This gives the protein CASSGTGTGYEQYF.

Ten or more counts support this clonotype. This chain links TRBV18 with TRBJ2-5, with unresolved D. The V end lost 3 bases, the J end lost 5 bases, and 13 bases lay between the germline ends. CDR1 is KGHSH and CDR2 is LQKENI in the germline V gene. This CDR3 region has 14 residues. CDR3 sequence: CASSPDPTGETQYF. DNA of the CDR3: TGTGCCAGCTCACCCGACCCGACTGGGGAGACCCAGTACTTC.

This clonotype was observed many times. The chain carries TRBV20-1 and TRBJ2-7, with D possibly matching TRBD1 (6 bases). The CDR3 covers 13 residues. Germline V gives CDR1 DFQATT, CDR2 SNEGSKA (reference sequence). The CDR3 loop reads CSARGQLFYEQYF. For the CDR3, the DNA is TGCAGCGCCCGGGGACAACTGTTCTACGAGCAGTACTTC.

There are many counts of this clonotype. The CDR3 DNA is TGTGCCAGCAGCCGGGAAGATAGCGGACTTAGCACAGATACGCAGTATTTT. It codes for CASSREDSGLSTDTQYF. The V and J genes are TRBV4-2 and TRBJ2-3; tentatively, D is TRBD2 (6 bases). CDR1 is LGHNA, CDR2 YNFKEQ, per germline. The CDR3 length is 17 residues. V lost 4 bases to trimming and J lost 0 bases, with 17 bases between them.

This clonotype was seen at least ten times. V is TRBV20-1 and J is TRBJ2-3; TRBD2 might be the D (6 bases). Germline-derived CDR1 and CDR2 are DFQATT and SNEGSKA (reference sequence). V was pared by 0 bases and J by 10 bases, with 11 bases between. This CDR3 comprises 12 residues. CDR3: CSARDPGRSQYF. The CDR3 nucleotides are TGCAGTGCTAGAGATCCAGGGAGGTCGCAGTATTTT.

At least ten counts were recorded for this clonotype. V gene TRBV12-3 or TRBV12-4 combines with J gene TRBJ2-3, with D perhaps TRBD1 or TRBD2 (6 bases each). The V end was cut by 5 bases, the J end by 4 bases, with 10 bases between. The CDR3 contains 13 residues. CDR3 bases: TGTGCCAGCAGTCCTGGGGGGCCAGATACGCAGTATTTT. Translating it yields CASSPGGPDTQYF.

At least ten counts were recorded for this clonotype. The chain combines TRBV11-1 with TRBJ2-1; D gene ambiguous. Germline CDR1 SGHAT, CDR2 FQDESV (reference sequence). This CDR3 region has 13 residues. V was trimmed by 3 bases and J by 8 bases, leaving 11 bases between them. CDR3 coding DNA: TGTGCCAGCAGCTTCGGCAGGATCGATGAGCAGTTCTTC. It yields the protein CASSFGRIDEQFF.

This clonotype was seen at least ten times. This chain connects TRBV20-1 to TRBJ1-2; possibly TRBD1 for D (6 bases). The CDR3 consists of 12 residues. Germline assignment: CDR1 DFQATT and CDR2 SNEGSKA (reference sequence). Trimming stripped 0 bases from V and 6 bases from J, with 8 bases between. In nucleotides, the CDR3 is TGCAGTGCTAGAGATCGGACAGATGGCTACACCTTC. As protein: CSARDRTDGYTF.

This clonotype was recorded many times. This chain connects TRBV13 to TRBJ2-3; the D gene is possibly TRBD2 (6 bases). Trimming removed 5 bases at V and 2 bases at J, with 11 bases between. The CDR3 runs 14 residues. The germline V gene has CDR1 PRHDT and CDR2 FYEKMQ (reference sequence). DNA for the CDR3: TGTGCCAGCAGCCCTCGGGACTCCACAGATACGCAGTATTTT. Its translation: CASSPRDSTDTQYF.

This clonotype was seen many times. CDR3 loop: CASSQDPAGNTDTQYF. The CDR3 coding sequence is TGTGCCAGCAGCCAAGATCCAGCGGGGAACACAGATACGCAGTATTTT. V and J are TRBV3-1 and TRBJ2-3; 7 nucleotides line up with TRBD2. The CDR3 extends over 16 amino acids. J gave up 2 bases and V 0 bases, and 5 bases lay outside the gene matches. Germline values: CDR1 LGHDT, CDR2 YNNKEL (reference sequence).

This clonotype was counted at least ten times. The chain has TRBV2 and TRBJ2-3, with unresolved D. In germline, CDR1 is SNHLY, CDR2 FYNNEI. The length of the CDR3 is 14 residues. V shed 3 bases and J shed 11 bases, with 18 bases lying between them. CDR3 region: CASSEGYKAVGQYF. The CDR3 region has the DNA TGTGCCAGCAGTGAGGGATACAAGGCCGTGGGGCAGTATTTT.